This is a list of T cell receptor beta chains from one sample in a study of shared clonotypes between healthy human individuals. Sequencing used immunoSEQ multiplex PCR; TCRdb keeps in-frame clones, though not all of them. Seen here are about 2.1 million clones, just under 95% observed once, and the top ten hold about 1.6%. Sequenced sample: naive CD8+ T cells from PBMCs. These receptors came from a young man in good health. Some clones in this sample may be carry-over from other donors' samples. The CDR3 runs from the conserved cysteine through the conserved F or W. A D gene is named only where the DNA matches it firmly. Not every row has a clone size; where given, it reads once, few, many or a size class.

J gene	clone size	CDR3 length	D gene	V gene	CDR3 DNA	CDR3 protein
TRBJ1-1	once	15	NA	TRBV7-9	TGTGCCAGCAGCTTATTCAGGCTTACGAACACTGAAGCTTTCTTT	CASSLFRLTNTEAFF
TRBJ1-5	few	14	NA	TRBV9	TGTGCCAGCAGCGCTGGACAGAGCAATCAGCCCCAGCATTTT	CASSAGQSNQPQHF
TRBJ2-7	NA	12	TRBD1	TRBV29-1	TGCAGCGTTCGGGACAGGGCCTACGAGCAGTACTTC	CSVRDRAYEQYF
TRBJ2-7	NA	16	TRBD1	TRBV27	TGTGCCAGCAGTTTAGGGCCGGGACAGGGGATTTACGAGCAGTACTTC	CASSLGPGQGIYEQYF
TRBJ2-5	NA	14	NA	TRBV5-4	TGTGCCAGCAGCCCGGCCACAGGGCCAGAGACCCAGTACTTC	CASSPATGPETQYF
TRBJ2-1	NA	14	TRBD1	TRBV28	TGTGCCAGCGGACGGGACAGCTCCTACAATGAGCAGTTCTTC	CASGRDSSYNEQFF
TRBJ2-1	NA	15	TRBD1	TRBV28	TGTGCCAGCAGGCTTAGCGGGACAGGGGCAGGTGAGCAGTTCTTC	CASRLSGTGAGEQFF
TRBJ2-7	NA	13	NA	TRBV10-3	TGTGCCATCAGTGATGGGGGCTCCTACGAGCAGTACTTC	CAISDGGSYEQYF
TRBJ1-2	NA	14	NA	TRBV19	TGTGCCAGTAGTATCCCCCGACGGAACTATGGCTACACCTTC	CASSIPRRNYGYTF
TRBJ2-1	NA	15	NA	TRBV10-3	TGTGCCATCAGTGAGTCTGTGGGAGTCTTCAATGAGCAGTTCTTC	CAISESVGVFNEQFF
TRBJ1-5	few	15	NA	TRBV4-1	TGCGCCAGCAGCTTCAGGGGATTTAGCAATCAGCCCCAGCATTTT	CASSFRGFSNQPQHF
TRBJ2-1	NA	16	TRBD2	TRBV5-1	TGCGCCAGCAGCCCCGGACTAGCGGGGGCCCACAATGAGCAGTTCTTC	CASSPGLAGAHNEQFF
TRBJ2-6	NA	15	TRBD1	TRBV5-6	TGTGCCAGCAGCCAGACAGGGGCTGGGGCCAACGTCCTGACTTTC	CASSQTGAGANVLTF
TRBJ1-2	NA	13	NA	TRBV10-3	TGTGCCACCAGGTTGGAGGGGAACTATGGCTACACCTTC	CATRLEGNYGYTF
TRBJ2-7	NA	15	NA	TRBV5-6	TGTGCCAGCAGCTTGGGAGAGGGTCTTACCTACGAGCAGTACTTC	CASSLGEGLTYEQYF
TRBJ2-1	once	15	NA	TRBV7-2	TGTGCCAGCAGCTTAGACTGGTGGTCCTACAATGAGCAGTTCTTC	CASSLDWWSYNEQFF